This passage covers 9 T cell receptor beta chains from one sample sequenced in a study of blood T cell repertoires in COVID-19. This table comes from immunoSEQ multiplex PCR, and its TCRdb copy is limited to in-frame clones, with some not included. Here the sample spans roughly 170,000 clones, less than 85% being singletons. Sequencing used peripheral blood. The origin of the receptors is a human donor in a cohort sampled during active COVID-19.

The gene calls are TRBV28 and TRBJ1-1; a possible D gene is TRBD1 (6 bases). Between the trimmed V and J ends, which lost 0 bases and 7 bases, there was a span of 18 bases. The CDR3 runs 16 residues. In germline, CDR1 is MDHEN, CDR2 SYDVKM. In DNA, the CDR3 is TGTGCCAGCAGTTTATGGGCGGAGGGGGGGGCGGGTGAAGCTTTCTTT. The encoded protein is CASSLWAEGGAGEAFF.

V and J are TRBV9 and TRBJ2-7, with 8 bases identical to TRBD2. This CDR3 has 15 amino acids. The J segment lost 2 bases and the V segment lost 4 bases, leaving 8 bases of the junction unmatched. Germline assignment: CDR1 SGDLS and CDR2 YYNGEE. In nucleotides, the CDR3 is TGTGCCAGCAGCCCGGGAGGGGGGGTCCCCTACGAGCAGTACTTC. This gives the protein CASSPGGGVPYEQYF.

This chain connects TRBV4-1 to TRBJ2-2; TRBD2 agrees at 10 bases. The trim removed 3 bases at V and 6 bases at J, leaving 4 bases unmatched. The CDR3 is 15 amino acids. Germline CDR1 and CDR2: MGHRA and YSYEKL. The CDR3 spells CASSHQAGGSGELFF. In nucleotides, the CDR3 is TGCGCCAGCAGCCACCAAGCGGGGGGGTCCGGGGAGCTGTTTTTT.

The chain carries TRBV2 and TRBJ2-1; 7 bases map to TRBD2. The CDR3 has 15 amino acids. J gave up 13 bases and V 6 bases, and 18 bases lay outside the gene matches. Germline lookup yields CDR1 SNHLY and CDR2 FYNNEI. The CDR3 protein is CASRTDLGGFSGQFF. CDR3 in DNA: TGTGCCAGCAGGACCGACCTGGGGGGGTTTTCCGGTCAGTTCTTC.

In DNA, the CDR3 is TGTGCCAGCTCACCTCCGGGAATTGGAGATATCACGCCCCAGCATTTT. Translation: CASSPPGIGDITPQHF. The chain couples TRBV18 to TRBJ1-5, with D uncertain. V was pared by 3 bases and J by 9 bases, with 21 bases between. CDR1 is KGHSH and CDR2 is LQKENI in the germline V gene. CDR3 length: 16 amino acids.

Only one count was recorded for this clone. In DNA, the CDR3 is TGCGCCAGCAGCTTGAAAGGGGGCACCGGGGAGCTGTTTTTT. It yields the protein CASSLKGGTGELFF. J is TRBJ2-2 and V is TRBV5-1; a possible D gene is TRBD1 (6 bases). Trimming pared 1 base from V and 4 bases from J, leaving 8 bases between. Germline V gene sequence: CDR1 SGHRS, CDR2 YFSETQ. The CDR3 is 14 residues long.

The chain joins TRBV24-1 to TRBJ2-1; 15 nucleotides align to TRBD2. The CDR3 length is 21 residues. Germline CDR1 reads KGHDR; CDR2 reads SFDVKD. Trimming cost V 2 bases and J 0 bases; bases outside gene matches: 10. The CDR3 region has the DNA TGTGCCACCAGTGATTCTTCCGGGACTAGCGGGGGGACGAGCTCCTACAATGAGCAGTTCTTC. Residues: CATSDSSGTSGGTSSYNEQFF.

This sequence joins TRBV7-9 and TRBJ1-1, with 10 positions matching TRBD1. Per the germline V gene, CDR1 is SEHNR and CDR2 is FQNEAQ (reference sequence). J was trimmed by 1 base and V by 6 bases; bases with no gene match: 8. This CDR3 is 16 amino acids long. The CDR3 DNA follows: TGTGCCAGCAGTCGTCCCGGGACAGGGGCGAACACTGAAGCTTTCTTT. It yields the protein CASSRPGTGANTEAFF.

The chain joins TRBV19 to TRBJ2-5, with 8 bases that match TRBD1. V was pared by 5 bases and J by 2 bases, with 10 bases of the junction left unmatched. CDR1 is LNHDA and CDR2 is SQIVND in the germline V gene (reference sequence). CDR3 length equals 16 residues. The CDR3 loop reads CASSESGTGRQETQYF. CDR3 DNA sequence: TGTGCCAGTAGTGAATCAGGGACAGGAAGACAAGAGACCCAGTACTTC.